This T cell receptor (beta chain) was retrieved from a study of CD8+ T cells in alopecia areata. Of note for this clone: Antigen specificity is unknown.

Findings and limits, study-wide: More clonal than normal scalp was lesional scalp, particularly alopecia totalis/universalis.

Researchers took lesional scalp punch biopsies and peripheral blood from people who were alopecia areata patients. Starting from PBMCs, sorting isolated CD4+ and CD8+ T cells. It was cDNA, reverse transcribed from extracted RNA, that served as the sequencing template. Libraries were prepared by immunoSEQ multiplex PCR; TCRdb keeps only in-frame clonotypes and omits some of them. The repertoire includes about 98,000 clones, roughly 42% of them detected once, and roughly 0.83% sits in the top ten. Sequenced material: CD4+ T cells sorted from blood. The TCR originated in a human donor with alopecia areata.

The CDR3, as DNA: TGTGCCTGGAGTGTCGAGGCTTTTTTGCCCCTCCACTTT. Translated, it gives CAWSVEAFLPLHF. The gene calls are TRBV30 and TRBJ1-6, with unresolved D. Germline loops: CDR1 GTSNPN, CDR2 SVGIG (reference sequence). V was trimmed by 0 bases and J by 13 bases, leaving 13 bases between them. CDR3 size: 13 residues. The full variable domain, in which reference TRBV30 and TRBJ1-6 provide the parts outside the CDR3, is SQTIHQWPATLVQPVGSPLSLECTVEGTSNPNLYWYRQAAGRGLQLLFYSVGIGQISSEVPQNLSASRPQDRQFILSSKKLLLSDSGFYLCAWSVEAFLPLHFGNGTRLTVT.